The clone carrying this T cell receptor (beta chain) was counted at least ten times. The antigen is unknown. MiXCR, run by TCRdb on the 5' RACE reads, gives a single entry per CDR3 protein. Among nearly 25,000 distinct CDR3 sequences listed, approximately 9% were seen once. These data come from a study of spatial heterogeneity in lung cancer. Regarding the study as a whole: Higher tumor mutation counts went along with higher counts of expanded intratumoral alpha and beta TCRs.

The germline CDR1 and CDR2 sequences are SQVTM and ANQGSEA. The length of the CDR3 is 14 residues. V dropped 6 bases and J dropped 4 bases, with 16 bases sitting between them. Regarding time point: sample taken at primary tumor resection. The sample in question was lung tumor tissue, obtained at surgery. The chain combines TRBV29-1 with TRBJ1-3; D may be TRBD1 (5 bases). The sequence was collected from a male donor with early-stage non-small cell lung cancer. CDR3 in amino acids: CSVWTPVGGNTIYF. Written as DNA, the CDR3 is TGCAGCGTCTGGACACCGGTGGGAGGAAACACCATATATTTT.